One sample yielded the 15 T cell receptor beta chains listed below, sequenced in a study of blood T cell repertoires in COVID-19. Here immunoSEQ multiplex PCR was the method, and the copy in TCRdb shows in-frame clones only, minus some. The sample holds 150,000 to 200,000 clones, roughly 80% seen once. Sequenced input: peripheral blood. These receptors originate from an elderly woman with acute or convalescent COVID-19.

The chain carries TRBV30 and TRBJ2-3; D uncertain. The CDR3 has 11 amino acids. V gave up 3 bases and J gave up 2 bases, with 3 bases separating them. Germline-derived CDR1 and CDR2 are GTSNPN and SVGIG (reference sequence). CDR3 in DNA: TGTGCCTGGAGCAACACAGATACGCAGTATTTT. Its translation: CAWSNTDTQYF.

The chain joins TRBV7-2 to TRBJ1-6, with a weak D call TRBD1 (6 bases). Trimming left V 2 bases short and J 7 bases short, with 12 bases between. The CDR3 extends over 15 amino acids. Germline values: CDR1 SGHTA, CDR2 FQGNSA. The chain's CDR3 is CASSLWAGTNSPLHF. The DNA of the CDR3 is TGTGCCAGCAGCTTATGGGCAGGGACAAATTCACCCCTCCACTTT.

This CDR3 reads CASRGGTGLTERYNEQFF. CDR3 nucleotides: TGTGCCAGCAGGGGGGGAACGGGACTGACCGAGCGTTACAATGAGCAGTTCTTC. The chain combines TRBV2 with TRBJ2-1; D is possibly TRBD2 (6 bases). The ends were cut back, 6 bases at V and 4 bases at J, with 25 bases in the middle. Germline assignment: CDR1 SNHLY and CDR2 FYNNEI. The CDR3 has 18 amino acids.

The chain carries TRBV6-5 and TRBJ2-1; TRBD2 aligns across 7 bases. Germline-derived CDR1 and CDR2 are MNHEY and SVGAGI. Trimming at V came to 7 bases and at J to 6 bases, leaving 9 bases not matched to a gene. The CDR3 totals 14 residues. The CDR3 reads CASMSSGAFNEQFF. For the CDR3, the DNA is TGTGCCAGCATGTCGAGCGGGGCCTTCAATGAGCAGTTCTTC.

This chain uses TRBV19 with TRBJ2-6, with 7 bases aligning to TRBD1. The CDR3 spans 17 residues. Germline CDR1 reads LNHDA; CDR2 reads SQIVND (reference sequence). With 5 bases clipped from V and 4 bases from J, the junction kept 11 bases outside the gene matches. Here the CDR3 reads CASSEGDRVGGANVLTF. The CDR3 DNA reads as TGTGCCAGTAGTGAAGGAGACAGGGTCGGAGGGGCCAACGTCCTGACTTTC.

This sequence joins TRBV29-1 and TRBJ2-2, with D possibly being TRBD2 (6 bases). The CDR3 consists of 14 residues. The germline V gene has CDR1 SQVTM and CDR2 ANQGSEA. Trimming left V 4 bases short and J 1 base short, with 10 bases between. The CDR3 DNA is TGCAGCGTTGGTATTAGCGGGAACACCGGGGAGCTGTTTTTT. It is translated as CSVGISGNTGELFF.

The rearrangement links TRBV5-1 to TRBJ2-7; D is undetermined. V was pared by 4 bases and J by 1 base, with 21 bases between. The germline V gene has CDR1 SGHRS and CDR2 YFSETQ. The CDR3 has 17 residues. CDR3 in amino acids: CASSPRPPAQASYEQYF. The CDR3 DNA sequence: TGCGCCAGCAGCCCACGACCTCCGGCTCAAGCGTCCTACGAGCAGTACTTC.

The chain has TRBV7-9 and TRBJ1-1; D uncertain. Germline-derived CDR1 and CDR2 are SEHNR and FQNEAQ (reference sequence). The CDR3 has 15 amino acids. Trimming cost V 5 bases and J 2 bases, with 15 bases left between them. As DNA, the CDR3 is TGTGCCAGCAGCCCAAGTAGGCGGGAAAACACTGAAGCTTTCTTT. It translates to CASSPSRRENTEAFF.

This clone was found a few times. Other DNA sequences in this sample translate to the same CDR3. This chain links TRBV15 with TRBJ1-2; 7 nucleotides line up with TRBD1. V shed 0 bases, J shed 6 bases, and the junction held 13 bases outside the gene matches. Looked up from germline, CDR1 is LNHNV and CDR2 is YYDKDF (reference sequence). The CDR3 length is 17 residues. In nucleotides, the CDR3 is TGTGCCACCAGCAGAGAAGTTACGACAGGGTTTCTCCATGGCTACACCTTC. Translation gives CATSREVTTGFLHGYTF.

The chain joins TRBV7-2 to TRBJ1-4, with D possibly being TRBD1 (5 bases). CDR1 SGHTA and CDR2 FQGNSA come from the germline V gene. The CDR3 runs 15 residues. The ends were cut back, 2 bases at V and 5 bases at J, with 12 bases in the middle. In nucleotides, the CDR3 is TGTGCCAGCAGCTTATTTGGGGGGGAGAATGAAAAACTGTTTTTT. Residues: CASSLFGGENEKLFF.

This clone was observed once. CDR3 coding DNA: TGTGCCAGCAGCCAAGGGGAGTGGCAGGGGAGTCGAGAAAAACTGTTTTTT. Its protein is CASSQGEWQGSREKLFF. The chain employs TRBV7-9 and TRBJ1-4, with D possibly matching TRBD1 (6 bases). Germline CDR1 is SEHNR and CDR2 is FQNEAQ (reference sequence). The CDR3 runs 17 residues. Trimming removed 5 bases at V and 8 bases at J, with 24 bases between.

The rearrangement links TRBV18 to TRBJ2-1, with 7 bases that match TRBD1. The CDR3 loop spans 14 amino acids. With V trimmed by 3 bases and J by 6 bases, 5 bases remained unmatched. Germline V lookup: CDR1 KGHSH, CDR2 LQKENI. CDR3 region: CASSPRDSLNEQFF. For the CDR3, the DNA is TGTGCCAGCTCACCCCGGGACAGCCTCAATGAGCAGTTCTTC.

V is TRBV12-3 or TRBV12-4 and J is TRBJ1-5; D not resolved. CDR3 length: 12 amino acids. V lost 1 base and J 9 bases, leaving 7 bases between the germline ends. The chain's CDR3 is CASSLGKRPQHF. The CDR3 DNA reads TGTGCCAGCAGTTTAGGCAAGAGGCCCCAGCATTTT.

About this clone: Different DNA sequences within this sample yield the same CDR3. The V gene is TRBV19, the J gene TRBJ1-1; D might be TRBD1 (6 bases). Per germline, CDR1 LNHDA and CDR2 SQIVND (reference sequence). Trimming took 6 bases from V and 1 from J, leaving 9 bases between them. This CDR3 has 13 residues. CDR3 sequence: CASSEQGNTEAFF. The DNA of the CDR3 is TGTGCCAGTAGCGAACAGGGGAACACTGAAGCTTTCTTT. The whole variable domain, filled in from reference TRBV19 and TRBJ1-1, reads DGGITQSPKYLFRKEGQNVTLSCEQNLNHDAMYWYRQDPGQGLRLIYYSQIVNDFQKGDIAEGYSVSREKKESFPLTVTSAQKNPTAFYLCASSEQGNTEAFFGQGTRLTVV.

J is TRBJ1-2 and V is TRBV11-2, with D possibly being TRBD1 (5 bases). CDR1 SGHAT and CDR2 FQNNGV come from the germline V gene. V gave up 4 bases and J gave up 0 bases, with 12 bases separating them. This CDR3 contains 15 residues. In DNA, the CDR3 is TGTGCCAGCAGCTCGATTGGACACGCTAACTATGGCTACACCTTC. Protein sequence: CASSSIGHANYGYTF.